The clone carrying this TCR beta chain was observed a few times. How the authors handled the data: For nucleated cells, counts were estimated from reference gene primer amplification. Produced via immunoSEQ multiplex PCR; TCRdb's table is partial and in-frame only. For V, J and clone size, that table is used; D and trimming come from the DNA. This sample yields 400,000 or so clones, of which roughly 86% are seen a single time; around 3% belongs to the top ten. These data originate in a study of blood T cell repertoires in COVID-19. Study overall: The samples span acute and convalescent COVID-19 from the United States, Italy and Spain. The analysed material was cDNA or gDNA that came from T cells, B-cell-depleted T cells, or PBMCs.

CDR1 and CDR2 from the germline V gene are LNHDA and SQIVND (reference sequence). V was clipped by 4 bases and J by 3 bases; unmatched bases: 2. This CDR3 has 13 residues. The sample consisted of peripheral blood. This receptor was identified in a human donor in a cohort sampled during active COVID-19. The chain employs TRBV19 and TRBJ1-1; 7 nucleotides line up with TRBD1. CDR3 amino acids: CASSTQGDTEAFF. In DNA, the CDR3 is TGTGCCAGTAGTACGCAGGGGGACACTGAAGCTTTCTTT.